Presented here are 20 T cell receptor beta chains from one specimen sequenced in a study of T cells in localized non-small cell lung cancer. Sequenced by immunoSEQ multiplex PCR; TCRdb stores in-frame clones only, minus some. Counted here are tens of thousands of clones, approximately 88% occurring once; the ten biggest clones make up 22%. This specimen was peripheral blood, taken before any cancer treatment. These receptors all come from a man between 35 and 75 years old with stage I squamous cell lung carcinoma.

The chain carries TRBV6-1 and TRBJ2-7; no definite D call. Trimming cost V 2 bases and J 3 bases, with 8 bases left between them. Germline V CDR1 and CDR2: MNHNS, SASEGT. The CDR3 loop spans 13 amino acids. The chain's CDR3 is CASSEQPDYEQYF. Here the CDR3 DNA reads TGTGCCAGCAGTGAACAGCCTGACTACGAGCAGTACTTC.

The chain's CDR3 is CASSPQGERQPQHF. The CDR3 bases are TGTGCCAGCAGTCCACAGGGGGAAAGACAGCCCCAGCATTTT. The rearrangement joins TRBV2 to TRBJ1-5, with TRBD1 matching over 8 bases. The CDR3 covers 14 residues. Trimming cost V 5 bases and J 7 bases; bases outside gene matches: 7. CDR1 SNHLY and CDR2 FYNNEI come from the germline V gene.

This sequence joins TRBV7-9 and TRBJ2-7; a weak D match, TRBD1 (6 bases). Trimming shortened V by 2 bases and J by 5 bases, and 13 bases separated the two germline ends. Germline CDR1 reads SEHNR; CDR2 reads FQNEAQ (reference sequence). This CDR3 region has 14 residues. The DNA of the CDR3 is TGTGCCAGCAGCTTATCGGCAGGGGCCCACGAGCAGTACTTC. It translates to CASSLSAGAHEQYF.

CDR3 protein: CASSPGLYLGQYF. The CDR3 coding sequence is TGTGCCAGTTCACCGGGACTCTACCTCGGGCAGTACTTC. The chain employs TRBV6-5 and TRBJ2-7; D possibly corresponds to TRBD2 (6 bases). Trimming took 9 bases from V and 9 from J, leaving 21 bases between them. The CDR3 has 13 amino acids. Germline CDR1 MNHEY, CDR2 SVGAGI.

This chain uses TRBV6-5 with TRBJ1-1; possible D gene TRBD1, 5 bases. Germline assignment: CDR1 MNHEY and CDR2 SVGAGI. V was cut by 5 bases and J by 1 base, with 11 bases left in between. The CDR3 length is 14 residues. The CDR3 DNA is TGTGCCAGCAGTACGACAGTTCGGAACACTGAAGCTTTCTTT. As protein: CASSTTVRNTEAFF.

V and J are TRBV11-2 and TRBJ2-5; a possible D gene is TRBD1 (5 bases). The CDR3 sequence is 14 residues long. Trimming pared 5 bases from V and 0 bases from J, leaving 10 bases between. Germline CDR1 reads SGHAT; CDR2 reads FQNNGV. CDR3 amino acids: CASSPSDNQETQYF. The DNA for the CDR3 is TGTGCCAGCAGCCCCTCGGACAACCAAGAGACCCAGTACTTC.

The J gene is TRBJ1-2, the V gene TRBV5-8; D ambiguous. The V and J ends lost 1 base and 5 bases respectively, with 6 bases between them. CDR3 length: 12 amino acids. Germline V lookup: CDR1 SGHTS, CDR2 YDEGEE. The CDR3 DNA reads as TGTGCCAGCAGCTTGTGGCAGTATGGCTACACCTTC. Translated: CASSLWQYGYTF.

The chain employs TRBV11-2 and TRBJ2-1, with a tentative D call TRBD1 (5 bases). This CDR3 comprises 13 residues. Germline lookup yields CDR1 SGHAT and CDR2 FQNNGV. Trimming pared 3 bases from V and 10 bases from J, leaving 13 bases between. The CDR3 coding sequence is TGTGCCAGCAGCTTGGGGCTGGTCGGGGAGCAGTTCTTC. It is translated as CASSLGLVGEQFF.

This clone was recorded only once. The rearrangement joins TRBV5-1 to TRBJ1-5; a weak D match, TRBD1 (6 bases). Germline CDR1 is SGHRS and CDR2 is YFSETQ. Trimming shortened V by 7 bases and J by 4 bases, and 15 bases separated the two germline ends. The CDR3 runs to 14 residues. The DNA of the CDR3 is TGCGCCAGCCAGGGGCCCGGAGGGAATCAGCCCCAGCATTTT. The encoded protein is CASQGPGGNQPQHF.

CDR3: CASSVLGGDGAQHF. The CDR3 DNA reads as TGTGCCAGTAGTGTACTTGGGGGGGACGGGGCCCAGCATTTT. This chain joins TRBV19 and TRBJ1-5; tentatively, D is TRBD1 (5 bases). This CDR3 contains 14 residues. Trimming removed 5 bases from V and 11 bases from J, with 19 bases in between. CDR1 is LNHDA, CDR2 SQIVND, per germline (reference sequence).

J is TRBJ2-1 and V is TRBV5-1, with 9 nucleotides matching TRBD2. CDR1 and CDR2 (germline): SGHRS, YFSETQ. With 4 bases clipped from V and 8 bases from J, the junction kept 7 bases outside the gene matches. The CDR3 is 14 amino acids. The CDR3 DNA is TGCGCCAGCAGCCTGGAGCGGGGGGTTTATGAGCAGTTCTTC. Protein: CASSLERGVYEQFF.

CDR3 region: CASSLTANQPQHF. For the CDR3, the DNA is TGTGCCAGCAGCCTCACGGCGAATCAGCCCCAGCATTTT. V is TRBV6-6 and J is TRBJ1-5; D unclear. The ends were cut back, 6 bases at V and 4 bases at J, with 10 bases in the middle. In germline, CDR1 is MNHNY, CDR2 SVGAGI (reference sequence). The length of the CDR3 is 13 residues.

The V gene is TRBV28, the J gene TRBJ1-2; 10 bases fit TRBD1. This CDR3 has 14 amino acids. The J segment lost 4 bases and the V segment lost 5 bases, leaving 4 bases of the junction unmatched. The germline V gene encodes CDR1 MDHEN and CDR2 SYDVKM. In nucleotides, the CDR3 is TGTGCCAGCAGTATGACAGGGGGCGCCTATGGCTACACCTTC. Amino acid sequence: CASSMTGGAYGYTF.

The chain links TRBV2 to TRBJ2-5, with 10 bases fitting TRBD2. The CDR3 has 17 amino acids. The V gene end was trimmed by 0 bases and the J gene end by 3 bases; junction bases not matched to a gene: 7. Germline loops: CDR1 SNHLY, CDR2 FYNNEI. The chain's CDR3 is CASSEAPSGGWKETQYF. The DNA of the CDR3 is TGTGCCAGCAGTGAAGCCCCTAGCGGGGGATGGAAAGAGACCCAGTACTTC.

The rearrangement links TRBV11-2 to TRBJ1-1; perhaps TRBD1 as D (5 bases). The V and J ends lost 3 bases and 0 bases respectively, with 17 bases between them. The CDR3 consists of 17 residues. CDR1 SGHAT and CDR2 FQNNGV come from the germline V gene. The chain's CDR3 is CASSLVARTYLNTEAFF. For the CDR3, the DNA is TGTGCCAGCAGCTTGGTGGCCCGGACATATTTGAACACTGAAGCTTTCTTT.

The rearrangement links TRBV5-1 to TRBJ2-1; 9 bases match TRBD2. This CDR3 has 16 residues. Germline lookup yields CDR1 SGHRS and CDR2 YFSETQ. Trimming at V came to 2 bases and at J to 9 bases, leaving 12 bases not matched to a gene. CDR3 in amino acids: CASSFNAGGRYTEQFF. Written as DNA, the CDR3 is TGCGCCAGCAGCTTTAACGCGGGGGGGCGGTATACTGAGCAGTTCTTC.

The chain links TRBV25-1 to TRBJ1-2; 9 bases are shared with TRBD1. V was clipped by 9 bases and J by 4 bases; unmatched bases: 3. The CDR3 sequence is 12 residues long. Germline V gene data show CDR1 as MGHDK and CDR2 as SYGVNS. In DNA form, the CDR3 reads TGTGCCAGTACAGGGGGCGGCTATGGCTACACCTTC. This sequence encodes CASTGGGYGYTF.

The rearrangement joins TRBV6-5 to TRBJ1-1, with D hard to call. With 2 bases removed from V and 0 bases from J, the gap between germline ends came to 10 bases. CDR1 MNHEY and CDR2 SVGAGI come from the germline V gene. The CDR3 runs to 15 residues. The CDR3 here is CASSYGTLLNTEAFF. DNA of the CDR3: TGTGCCAGCAGTTACGGAACCCTCTTGAACACTGAAGCTTTCTTT.

V gene TRBV29-1 combines with J gene TRBJ2-3, with D unresolved. Trimming cost V 2 bases and J 1 base, with 10 bases left between them. Germline V gene sequence: CDR1 SQVTM, CDR2 ANQGSEA. This CDR3 contains 14 residues. CDR3 sequence: CSVERFEGTDTQYF. The CDR3 DNA reads TGCAGCGTTGAAAGGTTTGAGGGCACAGATACGCAGTATTTT.

CDR3 sequence reads: CASSSLDRVGTEAFF. CDR3 in DNA: TGCGCCAGCAGCTCACTGGACAGGGTTGGCACTGAAGCTTTCTTT. The genes are TRBV5-1 and TRBJ1-1; 8 bases fit TRBD1. Germline V lookup: CDR1 SGHRS, CDR2 YFSETQ. Trimming removed 3 bases from V and 4 bases from J; junction bases left unmatched: 8. CDR3 length: 15 residues.